These 8 T cell receptor beta chains were all obtained from the same sample, sequenced in a study of blood T cell repertoires in COVID-19. TCRdb's table, derived via immunoSEQ multiplex PCR, lists solely in-frame clones and lacks some. The table records 250,000 to 350,000 clones, 90% of them present only once. The sequenced material came from PBMCs or T cells enriched from blood (not recorded which). Source of these receptors: a man aged 55 to 70 who had recovered from COVID-19.

The chain links TRBV3-1 (or the pseudogene TRBV3-2) to TRBJ2-5; TRBD2 matches at 8 bases. The CDR3 spans 16 residues. V trimming: 1 base; J trimming: 5 bases; junction bases outside the gene matches: 9. Germline V gives CDR1 LGHDT, CDR2 YNNKEL (reference sequence). CDR3 sequence: CASSQAGTSGLETQYF. The CDR3 coding sequence is TGTGCCAGCAGCCAAGCCGGGACTAGTGGATTGGAGACCCAGTACTTC.

This chain uses TRBV24-1 with TRBJ2-2; the D is unclear. V was cut by 5 bases and J by 7 bases, with 7 bases left in between. This CDR3 is 12 amino acids long. Germline V gene sequence: CDR1 KGHDR, CDR2 SFDVKD. CDR3 nucleotides: TGTGCCACCAGTGCAGGCGTCGGGGAGCTGTTTTTT. This translates into CATSAGVGELFF.

This rearrangement joins TRBV6-5 to TRBJ2-7; TRBD2 is a possible D gene (6 bases). V was clipped by 7 bases and J by 4 bases, with 20 bases between them. The CDR3 spans 15 residues. Germline V gives CDR1 MNHEY, CDR2 SVGAGI. CDR3 in amino acids: CASTLSWRGTYEQYF. In DNA form, the CDR3 reads TGTGCCAGCACCCTAAGCTGGCGGGGAACATACGAGCAGTACTTC.

The chain joins TRBV4-1 to TRBJ2-1; the match to TRBD2 covers 9 bases. This CDR3 has 17 residues. The J segment lost 5 bases and the V segment lost 2 bases, leaving 10 bases of the junction unmatched. The germline CDR1 and CDR2 sequences are MGHRA and YSYEKL. The CDR3 nucleotides are TGCGCCAGCAGCCAACTACGCGGGAGGGGGTTCCACAATGAGCAGTTCTTC. It yields the protein CASSQLRGRGFHNEQFF.

The V and J genes are TRBV2 and TRBJ1-2, with a weak D call TRBD1 (5 bases). Germline CDR1 is SNHLY and CDR2 is FYNNEI. V gave up 3 bases and J gave up 0 bases, with 14 bases separating them. The CDR3 is made up of 16 amino acids. The CDR3 DNA reads as TGTGCCAGCAGTGATCCCAGGGCCGGAGCTAACTATGGCTACACCTTC. This codes for CASSDPRAGANYGYTF.

The CDR3 DNA follows: TGTGCCAGCAGCGTAGCCGGGACACCGAGGGGTGGCTACACCTTC. Translating gives CASSVAGTPRGGYTF. V usage is TRBV9 and J usage is TRBJ1-2, with D perhaps matching TRBD1 (6 bases). Germline V gives CDR1 SGDLS, CDR2 YYNGEE. Trimming removed 0 bases from V and 7 bases from J, with 16 bases in between. The CDR3 contains 15 residues. Filled out from reference TRBV9 and TRBJ1-2, the complete variable domain reads DSGVTQTPKHLITATGQRVTLRCSPRSGDLSVYWYQQSLDQGLQFLIQYYNGEERAKGNILERFSAQQFPDLHSELNLSSLELGDSALYFCASSVAGTPRGGYTFGSGTRLTVV.

The chain has TRBV24-1 and TRBJ2-5, with D uncertain. The V gene's germline CDR1 is KGHDR and CDR2 SFDVKD. V shed 2 bases and J shed 4 bases, with 13 bases lying between them. The CDR3 extends over 15 amino acids. This CDR3 is CATSDSDIIGETQYF. DNA for the CDR3: TGTGCCACCAGTGATTCCGACATAATTGGAGAGACCCAGTACTTC.

J is TRBJ1-2 and V is TRBV7-9; D not certain. CDR1 and CDR2 (germline): SEHNR, FQNEAQ (reference sequence). This CDR3 region has 14 residues. V dropped 5 bases and J dropped 5 bases, with 15 bases sitting between them. The chain's CDR3 is CASSRTAGMYGYTF. The CDR3 DNA follows: TGTGCCAGCAGCCGTACGGCGGGGATGTATGGCTACACCTTC.